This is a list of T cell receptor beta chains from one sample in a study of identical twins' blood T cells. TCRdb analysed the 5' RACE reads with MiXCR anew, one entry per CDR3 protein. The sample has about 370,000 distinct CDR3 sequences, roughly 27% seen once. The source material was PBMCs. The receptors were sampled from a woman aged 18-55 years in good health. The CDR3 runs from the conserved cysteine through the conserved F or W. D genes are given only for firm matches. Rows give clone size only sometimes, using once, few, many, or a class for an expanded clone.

TGCAGCGTCGGACTAGCGGGAGACGAGCAGTACTTC | CSVGLAGDEQYF | TRBJ2-7 | TRBV29-1 | many | TRBD2
TGCGCCAGCAGCCAAGATCGCCGCTACAATGAGCAGTTCTTC | CASSQDRRYNEQFF | TRBJ2-1 | TRBV4-1 | . | .
TGTGCCACCGCCCTAGCGGGGGGGCCTACAGATACGCAGTATTTT | CATALAGGPTDTQYF | TRBJ2-3 | TRBV2 | . | TRBD2
TGTGCCAGCAGTAAGGAGGGGGACACTGAAGCTTTCTTT | CASSKEGDTEAFF | TRBJ1-1 | TRBV6-1 | many | .
TGTGCCAGCTCACCAGGGAACAGGGTCACTGAAGCTTTCTTT | CASSPGNRVTEAFF | TRBJ1-1 | TRBV18 | . | .
TGCGCCAGCAGTCCTAAGGGAGGCCTGCGGGGCAATCAGCCCCAGCATTTT | CASSPKGGLRGNQPQHF | TRBJ1-5 | TRBV23-1 | few | .
TGTGCCAGCAGCCTTCAGGCGAATAATTCACCCCTCCACTTT | CASSLQANNSPLHF | TRBJ1-6 | TRBV9 | few | .
TGTGCCAGCAGAGGAGCGGACCACCCCTACGAGCAGTACTTC | CASRGADHPYEQYF | TRBJ2-7 | TRBV3-1 | few | .
TGCAGTGGATCCAGGACCACGCAGACAGATACGCAGTATTTT | CSGSRTTQTDTQYF | TRBJ2-3 | TRBV20-1 | . | .
TGTGCCAGCAGCTTATCCATCGGGGAGCTGTTTTTT | CASSLSIGELFF | TRBJ2-2 | TRBV11-2 | few | .
TGCAGTGCCACAGACAGGGCAAACTATGGCTACACCTTC | CSATDRANYGYTF | TRBJ1-2 | TRBV20-1 | . | TRBD1
TGTGCCAGCAGTGTAGAACAGCCGAACACCGGGGAGCTGTTTTTT | CASSVEQPNTGELFF | TRBJ2-2 | TRBV25-1 | few | .
TGCAGCGTTGAATCCGGGACAGGGGATGGCTACACCTTC | CSVESGTGDGYTF | TRBJ1-2 | TRBV29-1 | few | TRBD1
TGTGCCAGCTCCGGGCAGCATAACACTGAAGCTTTCTTT | CASSGQHNTEAFF | TRBJ1-1 | TRBV11-3 | . | .
TGCAGTGCGCCCCGGCCCCAGGGAGGGCATGGCTACACCTTC | CSAPRPQGGHGYTF | TRBJ1-2 | TRBV20-1 | . | .
TGTTCCATCGGCTACGGACAGGGGTCCGAGCAGTACTTC | CSIGYGQGSEQYF | TRBJ2-7 | TRBV10-3 | few | TRBD1
TGCAGTGCTAGACGGCAGGGCTACTACATGAACACTGAAGCTTTCTTT | CSARRQGYYMNTEAFF | TRBJ1-1 | TRBV20-1 | . | .
TGTGCCAGTAGTTACAGGGACCTACCCTCTTCACCCCTCCACTTT | CASSYRDLPSSPLHF | TRBJ1-6 | TRBV19 | few | .
TGTGCCAGCGACTCAAAAGCGGGATTCCAAGAGACCCAGTACTTC | CASDSKAGFQETQYF | TRBJ2-5 | TRBV5-4 | . | TRBD2
TGCGCCAGCAGCTTCCCGGGGAGCTTCGATACGCAGTATTTT | CASSFPGSFDTQYF | TRBJ2-3 | TRBV5-1 | few | .
TGTGCCAGCAGCTTGGGGATCTACAATGAGCAGTTCTTC | CASSLGIYNEQFF | TRBJ2-1 | TRBV5-6 | . | .
TGTGCCAGCTCCTTCTGGGGGGCAGCCGAAGGTTTCTTT | CASSFWGAAEGFF | TRBJ1-1 | TRBV19 | few | .
TGTGCCAGCAGCCTAAGGACAGTGAACACTGAAGCTTTCTTT | CASSLRTVNTEAFF | TRBJ1-1 | TRBV11-2 | . | .
TGTGCCAGCAGCCCGGGGAGCGCACGGTATGCTGAGCAGTTCTTC | CASSPGSARYAEQFF | TRBJ2-1 | TRBV7-8 | few | .
TGTGCCAGCAGCGACGGGCTTCCTGGGCAGTTCTTC | CASSDGLPGQFF | TRBJ2-1 | TRBV9 | few | .
TGTGCCGGCAGCCTCCCGGGACAAATGCCTGAAGCTTTCTTT | CAGSLPGQMPEAFF | TRBJ1-1 | TRBV5-4 | . | .
TGTGCCTGCAGCCCTGCAGGGGGTCGCGGAAACACCATATATTTT | CACSPAGGRGNTIYF | TRBJ1-3 | TRBV7-9 | . | TRBD1
TGTGCCAGCAGCTTAGGGGCAAACACCGCCCCTAGCACAGATACGCAGTATTTT | CASSLGANTAPSTDTQYF | TRBJ2-3 | TRBV11-2 | . | .
TGTGCCAGCAGTTTATCGATAGGGAAAGGCCCCCTTGGCTACACCTTC | CASSLSIGKGPLGYTF | TRBJ1-2 | TRBV27 | few | .